The subject of this entry is one T cell receptor (beta chain). Its antigen is unknown. Synthetic TCR analog templates were spiked into all PCRs individually. Sequenced by immunoSEQ multiplex PCR; TCRdb stores in-frame clones only, minus some. The sample includes more than 65,000 clones, around 87% seen only once; the top ten take roughly 5.7%. This sample is drawn from a study of PD-L1 blockade in urothelial cancer. Study overall: At 6 weeks and at 3 weeks (second dose) after treatment start, blood was analyzed. Each blood sample yielded a median of around 150,000 T cells. Study-level findings and limits: Below-median pretreatment blood TCR clonality predicted better survival.

This CDR3 has 13 residues. Germline V lookup: CDR1 LGHNA, CDR2 YSLEER. V lost 6 bases to trimming and J lost 4 bases, with 9 bases between them. The sequence was obtained from a woman in her sixties or seventies with urothelial cancer. This sequence joins TRBV4-3 and TRBJ2-2; D perhaps matches TRBD1 (5 bases). The sequenced sample was PBMCs, obtained around atezolizumab (anti-PD-L1) treatment. This CDR3 reads CASSEGATGELFF. The DNA for the CDR3 is TGCGCCAGCAGTGAAGGGGCCACCGGGGAGCTGTTTTTT.